Detailed here is one T cell receptor beta chain. This sample is part of a study of response to subunit inactivated influenza vaccine. TCRdb fed the RT-PCR reads into MiXCR, producing one record per CDR3 protein. The sample shows over 300,000 distinct CDR3 sequences, about a fifth of them seen only once. Trimming shortened V by 0 bases and J by 0 bases, and 5 bases separated the two germline ends. Germline assignment: CDR1 LGHNA and CDR2 YNFKEQ. This CDR3 contains 15 residues. The chain couples TRBV4-2 to TRBJ1-4; D is ambiguous. The sequence came from a man aged 45 to 70 who received an inactivated influenza vaccine. Sequenced here: PBMCs from blood, sampled less than 22 months after vaccination. Here the CDR3 reads CASSQETATNEKLFF. The CDR3 DNA follows: TGTGCCAGCAGCCAAGAGACCGCAACTAATGAAAAACTGTTTTTT.